The 26 T cell receptor beta chains listed next were all sequenced from one sample in a study of CD8 T cells in Susac syndrome. Random hexamers were used to reverse transcribe an amount of roughly 0.5 to 1 ug RNA. In TCRdb, the immunoSEQ multiplex PCR reads were re-called with MiXCR into one record per CDR3 protein. The sample includes approximately 68,000 distinct CDR3 sequences, about 95% seen only once; the top ten take approximately 0.38%. Sequencing used CD8+ T cells from PBMCs. These receptors were obtained from a human donor with multiple sclerosis.

This clonotype was seen only once. The chain recombines TRBV10-3 with TRBJ1-1, with D possibly being TRBD1 (5 bases). V was trimmed by 4 bases and J by 1 base, leaving 7 bases between them. Germline loops: CDR1 ENHRY, CDR2 SYGVKD. The CDR3 loop spans 13 amino acids. DNA for the CDR3: TGTGCCATCAGTGCGGGGACGAACACTGAAGCTTTCTTT. Residues: CAISAGTNTEAFF.

The rearrangement links TRBV28 to TRBJ2-2; maybe TRBD1 (5 bases). This CDR3 contains 14 residues. The V end was cut by 4 bases, the J end by 5 bases, with 11 bases between. CDR1 and CDR2 (germline): MDHEN, SYDVKM. This chain's CDR3 is CASSYDRWTGELFF. Here the CDR3 DNA reads TGTGCCAGCAGTTACGACAGATGGACCGGGGAGCTGTTTTTT.

The chain links TRBV4-3 to TRBJ2-2; D is possibly TRBD1 (5 bases). V was cut by 0 bases and J by 1 base, with 9 bases left in between. Per the germline V gene, CDR1 is LGHNA and CDR2 is YSLEER. This CDR3 spans 16 amino acids. CDR3 in DNA: TGCGCCAGCAGCCAAGATCGGCAGGGGAACACCGGGGAGCTGTTTTTT. Translated, it gives CASSQDRQGNTGELFF.

The chain links TRBV27 to TRBJ1-6; 7 bases map to TRBD1. Per the germline V gene, CDR1 is MNHEY and CDR2 is SMNVEV (reference sequence). The V segment lost 1 base and the J segment 10 bases; nucleotides outside the gene matches: 4. This CDR3 has 14 amino acids. The CDR3: CASSLLTGNSPLHF. The CDR3 bases are TGTGCCAGCAGTTTATTGACAGGGAACTCACCCCTCCACTTT.

This chain links TRBV6-4 with TRBJ2-2; 10 bases fit TRBD1. The CDR3 runs 15 residues. From germline, CDR1 is MRHNA and CDR2 SNTAGT. The trim removed 2 bases at V and 3 bases at J, leaving 0 bases unmatched. As DNA, the CDR3 is TGTGCCAGCAGTGACGGACAGGGGGACACCGGGGAGCTGTTTTTT. This sequence encodes CASSDGQGDTGELFF.

This clonotype was observed once. The DNA of the CDR3 is TGTGCCAGCAGTTACCCAAACGACAGGGGGAACACCGGGGAGCTGTTTTTT. Residues: CASSYPNDRGNTGELFF. The chain links TRBV6-5 to TRBJ2-2, with 8 bases fitting TRBD1. The germline V gene encodes CDR1 MNHEY and CDR2 SVGAGI. The CDR3 extends over 17 amino acids. With 2 bases clipped from V and 1 base from J, the junction kept 6 bases outside the gene matches.

V gene TRBV14 combines with J gene TRBJ2-3; possible D gene TRBD1, 6 bases. Germline V lookup: CDR1 SGHDN, CDR2 FVKESK. The CDR3 covers 13 residues. With 4 bases removed from V and 5 bases from J, the gap between germline ends came to 10 bases. CDR3 residues: CASSPTGRDTQYF. CDR3 DNA sequence: TGTGCCAGCAGCCCGACAGGACGAGATACGCAGTATTTT.

The rearrangement uses TRBV5-4 and TRBJ2-2; unclear D gene. The CDR3 length is 12 residues. The germline V gene has CDR1 SGHNT and CDR2 YYREEE (reference sequence). Trimming removed 7 bases at V and 3 bases at J, with 7 bases between. In DNA form, the CDR3 reads TGTGCCAGCTCCTCGGACACCGGGGAGCTGTTTTTT. Protein: CASSSDTGELFF.

V and J are TRBV23-1 and TRBJ1-1; weak D call: TRBD1 (5 bases). TRBV23-1 is placed among ORFs of uncertain function. Trimming cost V 3 bases and J 3 bases, with 17 bases left between them. This CDR3 contains 16 residues. The CDR3 is CASSHPTKIGDTEAFF. The CDR3 DNA reads TGCGCCAGCAGTCACCCGACAAAAATAGGGGACACTGAAGCTTTCTTT.

The chain carries TRBV7-2 and TRBJ2-3; tentatively, D is TRBD2 (7 bases). Per germline, CDR1 SGHTA and CDR2 FQGNSA. The CDR3 length is 16 residues. Trimming stripped 5 bases from V and 1 base from J, with 16 bases between. The CDR3 DNA reads as TGTGCCAGCAGCCCTTGGGGGGGGCCAGGCACAGATACGCAGTATTTT. Its translation is CASSPWGGPGTDTQYF.

DNA for the CDR3: TGTGCCAGCAGCTTGCGGGATGAAGGGGAAGAGGGCTACACCTTC. Protein sequence: CASSLRDEGEEGYTF. This sequence joins TRBV7-6 and TRBJ1-2, with D perhaps matching TRBD1 (5 bases). The CDR3 has 15 residues. V was trimmed by 3 bases and J by 8 bases, leaving 19 bases between them. Germline CDR1 SGHVS, CDR2 FNYEAQ. Looking up the rest from reference TRBV7-6 and TRBJ1-2 gives the full variable domain: GAGVSQSPRYKVTKRGQDVALRCDPISGHVSLYWYRQALGQGPEFLTYFNYEAQQDKSGLPNDRFSAERPEGSISTLTIQRTEQRDSAMYRCASSLRDEGEEGYTFGSGTRLTVV.

CDR3 nucleotide sequence: TGTGCCAGCAGCGTAGGCGGCCTGGCCGGGGAGCTGTTTTTT. This codes for CASSVGGLAGELFF. V gene TRBV9 combines with J gene TRBJ2-2; D is unclear. Germline loops: CDR1 SGDLS, CDR2 YYNGEE. V dropped 0 bases and J dropped 6 bases, with 9 bases sitting between them. The CDR3 runs 14 residues.

J is TRBJ1-6 and V is TRBV5-1, with D possibly TRBD1 on 6 matching bases. The ends were cut back, 0 bases at V and 9 bases at J, with 16 bases in the middle. Germline loops: CDR1 SGHRS, CDR2 YFSETQ. The CDR3 loop spans 16 amino acids. The CDR3 region has the DNA TGCGCCAGCAGCTTGGTGGTCGGCAGGGGAGTTTCACCCCTCCACTTT. It codes for CASSLVVGRGVSPLHF.

The chain carries TRBV5-1 and TRBJ1-1; D call uncertain. The CDR3 loop spans 15 amino acids. Germline loops: CDR1 SGHRS, CDR2 YFSETQ. V lost 0 bases to trimming and J lost 4 bases, with 13 bases between them. The CDR3 loop is CASSLGEVAGTEAFF. The CDR3, as DNA: TGCGCCAGCAGCTTGGGTGAGGTGGCTGGCACTGAAGCTTTCTTT.

Points on this clonotype: At one end, the junction sequence differs from germline, possibly due to a read error. This chain links TRBV15 with TRBJ2-1; tentatively, D is TRBD2 (6 bases). Germline assignment: CDR1 LNHNV and CDR2 YYDKDF (reference sequence). CDR3 length: 17 amino acids. The chain's CDR3 is CATSRARRGSSYNEQFF. The CDR3 region has the DNA TGTGCCACCAGCAGAGCCCGACGGGGGAGCTCCTACAATGAACAGTTCTTC.

J is TRBJ1-2 and V is TRBV9; TRBD1 matches at 9 bases. V lost 0 bases, J lost 6 bases, and 9 bases stayed unmatched. CDR3 length equals 16 residues. Germline values: CDR1 SGDLS, CDR2 YYNGEE. The CDR3 loop reads CASSVEGRDRDHGYTF. The CDR3 DNA is TGTGCCAGCAGCGTAGAGGGCCGGGACAGGGACCATGGCTACACCTTC. The full variable domain, rest sourced from reference TRBV9 and TRBJ1-2, is DSGVTQTPKHLITATGQRVTLRCSPRSGDLSVYWYQQSLDQGLQFLIQYYNGEERAKGNILERFSAQQFPDLHSELNLSSLELGDSALYFCASSVEGRDRDHGYTFGSGTRLTVV.

The gene calls are TRBV27 and TRBJ1-1; no clear D gene. Trimming took 5 bases from V and 2 from J, leaving 9 bases between them. The CDR3 sequence is 13 residues long. Germline assignment: CDR1 MNHEY and CDR2 SMNVEV (reference sequence). The CDR3 reads CASSAGRNTEAFF. The CDR3 nucleotides read TGTGCCAGCAGTGCGGGCAGAAACACTGAAGCTTTCTTT.

This clonotype came up a few times. This rearrangement joins TRBV12-3 or TRBV12-4 to TRBJ1-1; unclear D gene. Trimming took 3 bases from V and 2 from J, leaving 7 bases between them. The CDR3 is 13 residues long. The CDR3 loop reads CASSFWVNTEAFF. In DNA form, the CDR3 reads TGTGCCAGCAGTTTTTGGGTTAACACTGAAGCTTTCTTT.

The chain links TRBV6-5 to TRBJ1-2; D call uncertain. CDR1 and CDR2 (germline): MNHEY, SVGAGI. The germline V and J ends were trimmed by 4 bases and 2 bases, with 17 bases remaining between them. The CDR3 consists of 16 residues. DNA of the CDR3: TGTGCCAGCAGTTCCGCCCCGTGGATTTCAAACTATGGCTACACCTTC. This sequence encodes CASSSAPWISNYGYTF.

The chain employs TRBV5-4 and TRBJ1-1; 7 bases are a match to TRBD1. Germline lookup yields CDR1 SGHNT and CDR2 YYREEE (reference sequence). The CDR3 sequence is 14 residues long. Losses at the gene ends were 5 bases for V and 4 bases for J; bases not matched to a gene: 8. Written as DNA, the CDR3 is TGTGCCAGCAGATCTACAGGGGACGGCACTGAAGCTTTCTTT. This codes for CASRSTGDGTEAFF.

The rearrangement joins TRBV29-1 to TRBJ2-7; D is unresolved. V lost 3 bases, J lost 0 bases, and 9 bases lay in between. Germline CDR1 SQVTM, CDR2 ANQGSEA. The CDR3 loop spans 13 amino acids. The CDR3 spells CSVDDPGSYEQYF. DNA for the CDR3: TGCAGCGTTGATGACCCCGGCTCCTACGAGCAGTACTTC.

The chain has TRBV5-1 and TRBJ2-7; D ambiguous. Germline loops: CDR1 SGHRS, CDR2 YFSETQ. V lost 2 bases and J 6 bases, leaving 6 bases between the germline ends. The CDR3 contains 11 residues. The CDR3 sequence is CASSFTGEQYF. CDR3 nucleotide sequence: TGCGCCAGCAGCTTTACGGGCGAGCAGTACTTC.

The V gene is TRBV27, the J gene TRBJ2-3; D perhaps matches TRBD2 (5 bases). V dropped 3 bases and J dropped 6 bases, with 10 bases sitting between them. Germline V gene sequence: CDR1 MNHEY, CDR2 SMNVEV (reference sequence). The length of the CDR3 is 13 residues. CDR3 region: CASSFGAGDTQYF. The CDR3 region has the DNA TGTGCCAGCAGTTTCGGCGCGGGTGATACGCAGTATTTT.

The chain uses TRBV5-6 and TRBJ2-5, with D perhaps matching TRBD2 (6 bases). The CDR3 sequence is 12 residues long. V lost 4 bases, J lost 5 bases, and 9 bases lay in between. The germline V gene encodes CDR1 SGHDT and CDR2 YYEEEE. DNA of the CDR3: TGTGCCAGCAGCCGGGGGAGTGAGACCCAGTACTTC. Protein product: CASSRGSETQYF.

The chain couples TRBV9 to TRBJ2-1; TRBD1 might be the D (6 bases). CDR1 and CDR2 (germline): SGDLS, YYNGEE. V shed 4 bases and J shed 4 bases, with 15 bases lying between them. The CDR3 is 15 amino acids. The CDR3 sequence is CASSQGGQRYNEQFF. Here the CDR3 DNA reads TGTGCCAGCAGCCAGGGCGGACAGAGATACAATGAGCAGTTCTTC.

This clonotype was seen only once. J is TRBJ2-5 and V is TRBV5-1, with D tentatively TRBD1 (6 bases). V gave up 4 bases and J gave up 3 bases, with 13 bases separating them. Germline V lookup: CDR1 SGHRS, CDR2 YFSETQ. This CDR3 has 14 amino acids. The CDR3 sequence: CASSPYRVEETQYF. In nucleotides, the CDR3 is TGCGCCAGCAGCCCTTACAGGGTCGAAGAGACCCAGTACTTC.